Listed here are 16 T cell receptor beta chains from one sample, sequenced in a study of long-term antiretroviral therapy in people with HIV. Survey-level immunoSEQ v3.0 assays were run. Profiling relied on immunoSEQ multiplex PCR, and the TCRdb table lists in-frame clones only, not all of them. The sample holds some 31,000 clones, about 96% seen once. The specimen was unsorted PBMCs, collected 6.9 years after starting antiretroviral therapy. Every receptor here comes from a man aged 25 to 45 with HIV.

The rearrangement uses TRBV14 and TRBJ2-7; 7 bases are a match to TRBD1. Trimming removed 3 bases from V and 5 bases from J; junction bases left unmatched: 7. The germline V gene encodes CDR1 SGHDN and CDR2 FVKESK. This CDR3 is 14 amino acids long. DNA for the CDR3: TGTGCCAGCAGCCAGGTCTATACAGGGGACGAGCAGTACTTC. Protein product: CASSQVYTGDEQYF.

The chain joins TRBV7-2 to TRBJ1-2; unclear D gene. V shed 10 bases and J shed 6 bases, with 3 bases lying between them. This CDR3 comprises 8 residues. Germline V gene sequence: CDR1 SGHTA, CDR2 FQGNSA. The CDR3 nucleotides are TGTGCCATCGATGGCTACACCTTC. Protein product: CAIDGYTF.

The rearrangement joins TRBV5-1 to TRBJ1-6; D gene ambiguous. The CDR3 covers 13 residues. The V end was cut by 3 bases, the J end by 9 bases, with 10 bases between. Germline V CDR1 and CDR2: SGHRS, YFSETQ. The CDR3 DNA follows: TGCGCCAGCAGCTCAGAACCTGGTTCACCCCTCCACTTT. It encodes CASSSEPGSPLHF.

Here the CDR3 reads CASTKLEDWVRGYEQYF. For the CDR3, the DNA is TGTGCCAGCACCAAGCTTGAGGACTGGGTCAGGGGGTACGAGCAGTACTTC. The rearrangement links TRBV5-6 to TRBJ2-7, with 7 bases aligning to TRBD1. The CDR3 totals 17 residues. Trimming removed 6 bases from V and 4 bases from J; junction bases left unmatched: 19. Germline loops: CDR1 SGHDT, CDR2 YYEEEE.

V gene TRBV29-1 combines with J gene TRBJ1-1; TRBD1 aligns across 7 bases. V dropped 7 bases and J dropped 1; count of bases not matched to a gene: 9. This CDR3 has 14 residues. Germline CDR1 reads SQVTM; CDR2 reads ANQGSEA. The CDR3 nucleotides read TGCAGCGCAAAAGACAGGGCAAAGAACACTGAAGCTTTCTTT. It specifies CSAKDRAKNTEAFF.

This chain uses TRBV4-1 with TRBJ1-4; 8 nucleotides agree with TRBD1. Per germline, CDR1 MGHRA and CDR2 YSYEKL. The CDR3 has 15 residues. Germline trimming cut 1 base from V and 6 bases from J; bases unmatched to any gene: 4. CDR3 residues: CASSQADRGHEKLFF. The CDR3 nucleotides are TGCGCCAGCAGCCAAGCCGACAGGGGCCATGAAAAACTGTTTTTT.

The chain is built from TRBV6-1 and TRBJ1-5, with D maybe TRBD1 (5 bases). The V and J ends lost 6 bases and 1 base respectively, with 13 bases between them. The CDR3 has 15 amino acids. Germline values: CDR1 MNHNS, CDR2 SASEGT. CDR3 loop: CASRQGPGSNQPQHF. The CDR3 nucleotides read TGTGCCAGCAGGCAGGGCCCCGGGAGCAATCAGCCCCAGCATTTT.

The CDR3 DNA is TGTGCCAGCAGTGAAGTGGGGGATATGGGGGTCGAAAAACTGTTTTTT. The encoded protein is CASSEVGDMGVEKLFF. The chain couples TRBV2 to TRBJ1-4; D possibly corresponds to TRBD1 (5 bases). Trimming removed 1 base at V and 8 bases at J, with 17 bases between. This CDR3 comprises 16 residues. Germline-derived CDR1 and CDR2 are SNHLY and FYNNEI. Looking up the rest from reference TRBV2 and TRBJ1-4 gives the full variable domain: EPEVTQTPSHQVTQMGQEVILRCVPISNHLYFYWYRQILGQKVEFLVSFYNNEISEKSEIFDDQFSVERPDGSNFTLKIRSTKLEDSAMYFCASSEVGDMGVEKLFFGSGTQLSVL.

V and J are TRBV7-2 and TRBJ1-1, with 7 positions matching TRBD1. This CDR3 comprises 13 residues. V lost 1 base, J lost 6 bases, and 2 bases stayed unmatched. The V gene's germline CDR1 is SGHTA and CDR2 FQGNSA. CDR3 in amino acids: CASSLDRGSEAFF. The CDR3 region has the DNA TGTGCCAGCAGCTTAGACAGGGGTTCTGAAGCTTTCTTT.

The chain has TRBV6-5 and TRBJ1-1; D gene ambiguous. Germline values: CDR1 MNHEY, CDR2 SVGAGI. CDR3 length: 13 residues. V lost 8 bases to trimming and J lost 2 bases, with 12 bases between them. The DNA of the CDR3 is TGTGCCAGCCATAGGGTGCCTAACACTGAAGCTTTCTTT. Translation: CASHRVPNTEAFF.

This chain uses TRBV4-1 with TRBJ1-2; 8 nucleotides line up with TRBD1. The germline V gene has CDR1 MGHRA and CDR2 YSYEKL. With V trimmed by 3 bases and J by 5 bases, 8 bases remained unmatched. The CDR3 loop spans 15 amino acids. DNA of the CDR3: TGCGCCAGCAGCCATAGACAGGGGCAATTTTATGGCTACACCTTC. The encoded protein is CASSHRQGQFYGYTF.

In its sample, this clone was seen once. The J gene is TRBJ1-4, the V gene TRBV6-5; D remains unclear. V dropped 4 bases and J dropped 3 bases, with 9 bases sitting between them. Germline V CDR1 and CDR2: MNHEY, SVGAGI. This CDR3 spans 14 amino acids. CDR3 coding DNA: TGTGCCAGCAGTTTATCGGGCCCTAATGAAAAACTGTTTTTT. It is translated as CASSLSGPNEKLFF.

This clone was picked up one time. CDR3 protein: CASSLDGAASGELFF. DNA of the CDR3: TGTGCCAGCAGCTTAGATGGGGCCGCGTCCGGGGAGCTGTTTTTT. V gene TRBV7-3 combines with J gene TRBJ2-2; possible D gene TRBD1, 5 bases. Trimming shortened V by 2 bases and J by 6 bases, and 13 bases separated the two germline ends. The CDR3 totals 15 residues. The germline V gene encodes CDR1 SGHTA and CDR2 FQGTGA. Looking up the rest from reference TRBV7-3 and TRBJ2-2 gives the full variable domain: GAGVSQTPSNKVTEKGKYVELRCDPISGHTALYWYRQSLGQGPEFLIYFQGTGAADDSGLPNDRFFAVRPEGSVSTLKIQRTERGDSAVYLCASSLDGAASGELFFGEGSRLTVL.

The gene calls are TRBV13 and TRBJ2-7; TRBD1 matches at 9 bases. The germline CDR1 and CDR2 sequences are PRHDT and FYEKMQ (reference sequence). The CDR3 contains 15 residues. The V gene end was trimmed by 6 bases and the J gene end by 3 bases; junction bases not matched to a gene: 9. CDR3 protein: CASRGRGQGNYEQYF. The CDR3 nucleotides are TGTGCCAGCAGGGGAAGGGGACAGGGTAACTACGAGCAGTACTTC.

The V gene is TRBV9, the J gene TRBJ2-3, with D unresolved. V was clipped by 0 bases and J by 4 bases, with 0 bases between them. The CDR3 totals 11 residues. Looked up from germline, CDR1 is SGDLS and CDR2 is YYNGEE. CDR3 sequence (DNA): TGTGCCAGCAGCGTAGCAGATACGCAGTATTTT. Encoded protein: CASSVADTQYF.

The CDR3 sequence is CASSEVVGGDNEQFF. Here the CDR3 DNA reads TGTGCCAGCAGTGAAGTAGTGGGGGGGGACAATGAGCAGTTCTTC. The V gene is TRBV6-1, the J gene TRBJ2-1; TRBD2 matches 7 bases. Trimming cost V 1 base and J 5 bases; bases outside gene matches: 5. Germline V lookup: CDR1 MNHNS, CDR2 SASEGT. CDR3 length equals 15 residues.